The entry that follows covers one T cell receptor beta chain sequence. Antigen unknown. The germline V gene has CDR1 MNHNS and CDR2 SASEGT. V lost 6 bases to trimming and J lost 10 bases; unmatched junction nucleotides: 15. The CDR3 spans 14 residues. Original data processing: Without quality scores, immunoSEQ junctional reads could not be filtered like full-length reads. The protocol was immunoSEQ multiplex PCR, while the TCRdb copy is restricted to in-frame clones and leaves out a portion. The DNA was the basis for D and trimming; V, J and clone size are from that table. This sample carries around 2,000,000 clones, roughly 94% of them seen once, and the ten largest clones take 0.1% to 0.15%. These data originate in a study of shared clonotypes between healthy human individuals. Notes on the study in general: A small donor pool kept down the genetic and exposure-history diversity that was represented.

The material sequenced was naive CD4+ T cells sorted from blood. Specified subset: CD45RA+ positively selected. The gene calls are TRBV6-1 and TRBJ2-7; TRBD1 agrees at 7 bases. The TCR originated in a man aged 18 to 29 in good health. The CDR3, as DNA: TGTGCCAGCAGCCTTGCCGGGACAGCTTCCGGACAGTACTTC. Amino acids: CASSLAGTASGQYF.